This T cell receptor (beta chain) was sequenced for a study of T cell responses to AZD1222 COVID-19 vaccine. Study-level points and caveats: White British ancestry dominated among donors, who included more females, and clonal diversity was possibly underestimated. Among those given AZD1222, only six were seropositive at baseline.

CDR3 length equals 15 residues. V shed 6 bases and J shed 0 bases, with 15 bases lying between them. Germline values: CDR1 MNHEY, CDR2 SVGAGI. Profiling relied on immunoSEQ multiplex PCR, and the TCRdb table lists in-frame clones only, not all of them. The sample shows approximately 270,000 clones, 90% to 95% of them seen only once. This clone was seen once. Its specificity is unknown. Sequences were derived from peripheral blood, sampled 28 days after the second AZD1222 dose. This clonotype originated in an adult who received the AZD1222 COVID-19 vaccine. The chain joins TRBV6-5 to TRBJ2-7; the D gene is possibly TRBD2 (6 bases). The CDR3 loop reads CASRTPAGSSYEQYF. CDR3 bases: TGTGCCAGCAGGACCCCGGCGGGGAGCTCCTACGAGCAGTACTTC.